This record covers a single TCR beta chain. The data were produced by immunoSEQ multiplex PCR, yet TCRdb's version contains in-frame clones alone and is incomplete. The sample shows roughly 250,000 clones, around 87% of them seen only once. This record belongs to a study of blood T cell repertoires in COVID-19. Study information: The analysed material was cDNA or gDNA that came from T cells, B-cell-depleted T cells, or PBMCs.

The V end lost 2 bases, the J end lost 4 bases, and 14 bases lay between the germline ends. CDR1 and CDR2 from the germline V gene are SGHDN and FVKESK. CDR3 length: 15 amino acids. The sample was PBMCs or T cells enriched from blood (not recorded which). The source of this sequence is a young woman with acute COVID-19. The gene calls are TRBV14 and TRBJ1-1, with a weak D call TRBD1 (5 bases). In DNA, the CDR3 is TGTGCCAGCAGCCAACGGTTAGGGGTGGGCACTGAAGCTTTCTTT. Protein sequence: CASSQRLGVGTEAFF.